These T cell receptor beta chains were read from a single sample in a study of identical twins. Each CDR3 protein is one row after TCRdb ran MiXCR on the 5' RACE reads. The sample includes hundreds of thousands of distinct CDR3 sequences, over 15% of them seen just once. This sample was also put to use in a study of T cells expressing NK-cell markers.

Sequencing was performed on PBMCs. The receptors derive from a woman aged 18 to 35 in good health. Each CDR3 is given with its conserved first and last residue. The D gene is left open where the match is weak. Clone size is given for some rows only: seen once, a few or many times, or a class if the clone is expanded.

v_call	clone_size	d_call	j_call	cdr3_nt	cdr3_aa
TRBV30	once	TRBD1	TRBJ1-2	TGTGCCTGGAGGGCTCAGGGACAGGCTAACTATGGCTACACCTTC	CAWRAQGQANYGYTF
TRBV7-2	few	-	TRBJ2-1	TGTGCCAGCAGCAACCAGGGGAATGAGCAGTTCTTC	CASSNQGNEQFF
TRBV12-5	-	-	TRBJ2-1	TGTGCCACCGGGGCCCCCTACAATGAGCAGTTCTTC	CATGAPYNEQFF
TRBV2	few	-	TRBJ1-2	TGTGCCAGCAGTCCTCTCCCCGCCGGAGGCTACACCTTC	CASSPLPAGGYTF
TRBV6-1	many	TRBD1	TRBJ1-6	TGTGCCAGCAGCCGAGGACAGGGGGAAGGTAATTCACCCCTCCACTTT	CASSRGQGEGNSPLHF
TRBV29-1	-	TRBD1	TRBJ2-7	TGCAGCGTTACGGGGACAGGGATCTACGAGCAGTACTTC	CSVTGTGIYEQYF
TRBV5-5	few	-	TRBJ2-2	TGTGCCAGCAGTAACCTCCCCGGGACAAGGGGGGAGCTGTTTTTT	CASSNLPGTRGELFF
TRBV20-1	-	-	TRBJ1-5	TGCAGTGCTAGGTCACATTCTGTCCCCCAGCATTTT	CSARSHSVPQHF
TRBV12-3/TRBV12-4	many	-	TRBJ1-1	TGTGCCAGCAGTTTCTGGGGAAGGGTGGCTTTCTTT	CASSFWGRVAFF
TRBV5-6	-	-	TRBJ1-1	TGTGCCAGCGCCTGGGCAGGGGCGACGAACACTGAAGCTTTCTTT	CASAWAGATNTEAFF
TRBV7-9	few	-	TRBJ2-5	TGTGCCAGCAGCTTTGAGTCCTGGGGGACCCAGTACTTC	CASSFESWGTQYF
TRBV20-1	few	-	TRBJ2-3	TGCAGTGCTAGAGATTGGGGGACTAGCACAGATACGCAGTATTTT	CSARDWGTSTDTQYF
TRBV7-9	-	-	TRBJ2-3	TGTGCCAGCAGCCCGATCGCAGATACGCAGTATTTT	CASSPIADTQYF
TRBV5-1	many	-	TRBJ2-3	TGTGCCAGCAGAACCGGGAGCACAGATACGCAGTATTTT	CASRTGSTDTQYF
TRBV20-1	-	-	TRBJ2-3	TGCAGTGCTTCCAGATACCTTAGCACAGATACGCAGTATTTT	CSASRYLSTDTQYF
TRBV5-1	-	-	TRBJ2-2	TGCGCCAGCAGTGTCACAGGCCAGACCGGGGAGCTGTTTTTT	CASSVTGQTGELFF
TRBV6-5	-	-	TRBJ2-1	TGTGCCAGCAGTTTCGGACTCCCAAAGAATGAGCAGTTCTTC	CASSFGLPKNEQFF
TRBV6-1	many	TRBD1	TRBJ1-1	TGTGCCAGCAGCTCGGGGACAGGGACCTTGAACACTGAAGCTTTCTTT	CASSSGTGTLNTEAFF
TRBV7-9	-	TRBD1	TRBJ2-3	TGTGCCAGCAGCCGACAGGGACGGACAGATACGCAGTATTTT	CASSRQGRTDTQYF
TRBV5-1	few	TRBD1	TRBJ1-1	TGCGCCAGCAGCTTGGGGGACAGGGAATACACTGAAGCTTTCTTT	CASSLGDREYTEAFF
TRBV6-5	-	-	TRBJ2-7	TGTGCCAGCAGTTACTCCCCCGCAGGGCCCCACGAGCAGTACTTC	CASSYSPAGPHEQYF
TRBV7-7	-	-	TRBJ2-2	TGTGCCAGCAGCTTATGGGCACTCGATCTGTCGAACACCGGGGAGCTGTTTTTT	CASSLWALDLSNTGELFF
TRBV5-1	-	-	TRBJ1-2	TGCGCCAGCAACTTCCGACCTGATCCATATGGCTACACCTTC	CASNFRPDPYGYTF
TRBV6-2/TRBV6-3	-	TRBD1	TRBJ2-1	TGTGCCACCTGGGTGGGACAGGGAATTGACAATGAGCAGTTCTTC	CATWVGQGIDNEQFF
TRBV6-1	-	-	TRBJ2-3	TGTGCCACCCAGGGTCCTGGGGAAGATACGCAGTATTTT	CATQGPGEDTQYF
TRBV12-3/TRBV12-4	few	-	TRBJ2-7	TGTGCCAGCAGTTTCAGGACAAACTGGGGGTTCTACGAGCAGTACTTC	CASSFRTNWGFYEQYF
TRBV20-1	-	-	TRBJ2-6	TGCAGTGCTCGCACCGACACCGGGGCCAACGTCCTGACTTTC	CSARTDTGANVLTF
TRBV25-1	-	-	TRBJ2-5	TGTGCCAGCAGTGAAAAGGCTAGCCAAGAGACCCAGTACTTC	CASSEKASQETQYF
TRBV5-6	-	TRBD1	TRBJ2-7	TGTGCCAGCAGCCCTTACAGGGGGCGCAATGTCGAGCAGTACTTC	CASSPYRGRNVEQYF
TRBV29-1	-	TRBD1	TRBJ1-1	TGCAGCGTTGCCGGACAGGGCAGGACTGAAGCTTTCTTT	CSVAGQGRTEAFF
TRBV5-1	few	-	TRBJ2-6	TGCGCCAGCAGCTCGACCTGGACAGACGTCACCAGCTCTGGGGCCAACGTCCTGACTTTC	CASSSTWTDVTSSGANVLTF
TRBV7-9	-	-	TRBJ2-1	TGTGCCAGCAGCCTAAACCTCCGGGCCTCAACTTACAATGAGCAGTTCTTC	CASSLNLRASTYNEQFF
TRBV7-8	-	-	TRBJ1-2	TGTGCCAGCAGCTTAGAGCAGGGTCTTAACTATGGCTACACCTTC	CASSLEQGLNYGYTF
TRBV9	-	-	TRBJ2-1	TGTGCCAGCAGCCTAGACCTCGGCACCGGTTACAATGAGCAGTTCTTC	CASSLDLGTGYNEQFF
TRBV7-7	-	-	TRBJ2-5	TGTGCCAGCAGCTTAGCGCTCGGACAGACCCAGTACTTC	CASSLALGQTQYF
TRBV20-1	few	-	TRBJ1-1	TGCAGTGCTAGGACGACAGGAATCACTGAAGCTTTCTTT	CSARTTGITEAFF
TRBV6-5	-	-	TRBJ2-3	TGTGCCAGCAGTTCAAGTGTTAGTCGATACAGGGAAGCAACAGATACGCAGTATTTT	CASSSSVSRYREATDTQYF
TRBV7-6	-	-	TRBJ2-1	TGTGCCAGCAGCTCTTACGGGGATGAGCAGTTCTTC	CASSSYGDEQFF
TRBV12-3/TRBV12-4	few	-	TRBJ1-3	TGTGCCAGCACTATAAGGGGTCCTGGAAACACCATATATTTT	CASTIRGPGNTIYF
TRBV30	-	-	TRBJ2-1	TGTGCCTGGAGTTTCCGGGGCAATGAGCAGTTCTTC	CAWSFRGNEQFF
TRBV5-1	-	TRBD2	TRBJ2-3	TGCGCCAGCAGCTCTGGCGCAGCGGGAGGCACAGATACGCAGTATTTT	CASSSGAAGGTDTQYF
TRBV20-1	few	TRBD1	TRBJ1-5	TGCAGTGTCCAGGACAGGGGCGGCAATCAGCCCCAGCATTTT	CSVQDRGGNQPQHF
TRBV6-1	-	-	TRBJ2-7	TGTGCCAGCAGGTCGAGAGCATCACCTCCCTACGAGCAGTACTTC	CASRSRASPPYEQYF
TRBV12-3/TRBV12-4	-	-	TRBJ2-7	TGTGCCAGCAGTTTCCCACCGGGTGTCTACGAGCAGTACTTC	CASSFPPGVYEQYF
TRBV5-5	many	-	TRBJ1-5	TGTGCCAGCATCCCCCGGTGGGGAGATCAGCCCCAGCATTTT	CASIPRWGDQPQHF
TRBV12-3/TRBV12-4	-	-	TRBJ2-2	TGTGCCAGCTCACTCCAGGGATTCGTAACCGGGGAGCTGTTTTTT	CASSLQGFVTGELFF
TRBV15	-	TRBD2	TRBJ2-5	TGTGCCACCAGCAGAGATCGGCTAGCGGGAGTGTGGCAAGAGACCCAGTACTTC	CATSRDRLAGVWQETQYF
TRBV7-6	few	-	TRBJ2-1	TGTGCCAGCAGCTTTGGACTTCCTAATGAGCAGTTCTTC	CASSFGLPNEQFF
TRBV3-1	few	TRBD1	TRBJ2-3	TGTGCCAGCAGCCAAGTAACAGGGGGCGAAACGCAGTATTTT	CASSQVTGGETQYF
TRBV20-1	-	-	TRBJ1-5	TGCAGTGCTAGAGTGGTTGATAGCAATCAGCCCCAGCATTTT	CSARVVDSNQPQHF
TRBV12-3/TRBV12-4	-	-	TRBJ2-5	TGTGCCAGCTCCCCTTTCAGAGAGACCCAGTACTTC	CASSPFRETQYF
TRBV6-5	-	-	TRBJ1-2	TGTGCCAGCAGTTACTCGTCCCGGGGCCCGGGCGGCTACACCTTC	CASSYSSRGPGGYTF
TRBV9	few	-	TRBJ2-1	TGTGCCAGCAGCGTATACTTGGGGTCCTACAATGAGCAGTTCTTC	CASSVYLGSYNEQFF